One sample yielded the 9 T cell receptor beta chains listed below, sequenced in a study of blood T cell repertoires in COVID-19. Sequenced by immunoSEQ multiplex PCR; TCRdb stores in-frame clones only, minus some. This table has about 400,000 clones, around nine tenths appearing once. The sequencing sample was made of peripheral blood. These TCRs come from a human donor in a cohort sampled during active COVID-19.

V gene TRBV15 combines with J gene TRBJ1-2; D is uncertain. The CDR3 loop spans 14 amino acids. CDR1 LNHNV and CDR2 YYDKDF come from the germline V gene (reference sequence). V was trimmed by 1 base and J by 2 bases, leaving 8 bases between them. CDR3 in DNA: TGTGCCACCAGCAGAGCAGGTTTGAACTATGGCTACACCTTC. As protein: CATSRAGLNYGYTF.

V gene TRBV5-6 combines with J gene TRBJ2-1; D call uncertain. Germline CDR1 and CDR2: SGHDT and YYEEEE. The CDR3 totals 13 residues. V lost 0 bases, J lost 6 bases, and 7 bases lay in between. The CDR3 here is CASSLGHSNEQFF. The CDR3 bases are TGTGCCAGCAGCTTGGGACACAGCAATGAGCAGTTCTTC.

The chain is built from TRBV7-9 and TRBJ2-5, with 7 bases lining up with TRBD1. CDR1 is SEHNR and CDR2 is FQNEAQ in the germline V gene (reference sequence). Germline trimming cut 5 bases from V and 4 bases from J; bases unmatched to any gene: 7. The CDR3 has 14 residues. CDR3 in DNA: TGTGCCAGCAGCCCAACAGGGGATCCAGAGACCCAGTACTTC. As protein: CASSPTGDPETQYF.

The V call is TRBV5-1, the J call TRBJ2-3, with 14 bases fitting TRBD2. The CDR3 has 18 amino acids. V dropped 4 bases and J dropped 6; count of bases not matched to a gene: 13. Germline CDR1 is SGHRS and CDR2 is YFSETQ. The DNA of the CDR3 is TGCGCCAGCAGCCTAGGGACTAGCGGGAGTACCATTGCGGATACGCAGTATTTT. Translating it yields CASSLGTSGSTIADTQYF.

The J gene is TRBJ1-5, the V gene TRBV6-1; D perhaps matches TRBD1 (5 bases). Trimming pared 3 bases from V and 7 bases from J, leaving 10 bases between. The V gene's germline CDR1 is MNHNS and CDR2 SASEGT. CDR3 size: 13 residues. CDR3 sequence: CASSDGGYQPQHF. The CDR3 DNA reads TGTGCCAGCAGTGATGGGGGGTACCAGCCCCAGCATTTT.

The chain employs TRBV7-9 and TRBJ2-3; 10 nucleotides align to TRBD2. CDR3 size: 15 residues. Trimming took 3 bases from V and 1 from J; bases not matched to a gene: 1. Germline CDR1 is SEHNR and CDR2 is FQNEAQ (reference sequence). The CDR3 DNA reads TGTGCCAGCAGCTTGGGGACTAGCGGCACAGATACGCAGTATTTT. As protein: CASSLGTSGTDTQYF.

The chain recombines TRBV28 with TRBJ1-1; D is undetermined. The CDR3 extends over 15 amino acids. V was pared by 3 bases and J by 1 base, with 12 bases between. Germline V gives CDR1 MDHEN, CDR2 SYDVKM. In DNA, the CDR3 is TGTGCCAGCAGTTTTAGAGGTGAGGGGAACACTGAAGCTTTCTTT. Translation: CASSFRGEGNTEAFF.

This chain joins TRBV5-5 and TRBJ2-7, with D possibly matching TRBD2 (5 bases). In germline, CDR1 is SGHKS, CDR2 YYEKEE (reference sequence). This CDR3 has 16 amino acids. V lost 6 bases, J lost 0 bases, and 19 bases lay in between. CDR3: CASTATVGVGSYEQYF. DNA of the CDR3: TGTGCCAGCACCGCCACTGTGGGAGTGGGCTCCTACGAGCAGTACTTC.

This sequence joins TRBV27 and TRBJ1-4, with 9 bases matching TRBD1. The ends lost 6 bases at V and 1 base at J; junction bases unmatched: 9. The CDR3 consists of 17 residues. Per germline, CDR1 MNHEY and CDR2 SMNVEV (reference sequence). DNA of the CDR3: TGTGCCAGCAGGGCTACGGGACAGGGTAGAACTAATGAAAAACTGTTTTTT. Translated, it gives CASRATGQGRTNEKLFF.